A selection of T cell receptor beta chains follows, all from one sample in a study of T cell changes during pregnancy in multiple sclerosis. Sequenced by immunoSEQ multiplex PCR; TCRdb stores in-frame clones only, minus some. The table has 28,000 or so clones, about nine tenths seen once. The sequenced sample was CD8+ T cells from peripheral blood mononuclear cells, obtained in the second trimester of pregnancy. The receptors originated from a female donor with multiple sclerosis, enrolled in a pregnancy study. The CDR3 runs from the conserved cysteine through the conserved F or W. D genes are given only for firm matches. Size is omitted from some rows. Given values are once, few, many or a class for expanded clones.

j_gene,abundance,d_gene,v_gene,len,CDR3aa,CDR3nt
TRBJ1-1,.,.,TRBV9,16,CASSSFPQGGGAEAFF,TGTGCCAGCAGCTCCTTCCCCCAGGGCGGCGGCGCTGAAGCTTTCTTT
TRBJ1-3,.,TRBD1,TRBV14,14,CASSPTGAGNTIYF,TGTGCCAGCAGCCCGACAGGGGCTGGAAACACCATATATTTT
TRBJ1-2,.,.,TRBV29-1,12,CSASGGNYGYTF,TGCAGCGCCTCGGGGGGTAACTATGGCTACACCTTC
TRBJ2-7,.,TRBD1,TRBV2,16,CASFEGTGQPAYEQYF,TGTGCCAGCTTCGAGGGGACAGGCCAACCGGCCTACGAGCAGTACTTC
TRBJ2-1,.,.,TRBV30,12,CAWSTDYNEQFF,TGTGCCTGGAGCACAGATTACAATGAGCAGTTCTTC
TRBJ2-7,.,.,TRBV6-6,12,CASSPGTYEQYF,TGTGCCAGCAGTCCCGGGACCTACGAGCAGTACTTC
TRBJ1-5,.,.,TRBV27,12,CASSHPNRPQHF,TGTGCCAGCAGCCACCCCAATAGGCCCCAGCATTTT
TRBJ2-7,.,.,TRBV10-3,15,CAISESGSGDYEQYF,TGTGCCATCAGTGAGTCAGGGAGTGGGGACTACGAGCAGTACTTC
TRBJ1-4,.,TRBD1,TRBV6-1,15,CASTPLDRYNEKLFF,TGTGCCAGCACCCCCCTGGACAGGTATAATGAAAAACTGTTTTTT
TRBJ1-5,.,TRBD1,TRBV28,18,CASSSNTGTGWWGQPQHF,TGTGCCAGCAGTTCAAATACCGGGACAGGGTGGTGGGGCCAGCCCCAGCATTTT
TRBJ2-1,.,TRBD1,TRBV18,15,CASSPPGQPYNEQFF,TGTGCCAGCTCTCCCCCGGGACAGCCTTACAATGAGCAGTTCTTC
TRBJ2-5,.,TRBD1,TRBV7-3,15,CASSLAGTGGETQYF,TGTGCCAGCAGCTTAGCCGGGACAGGGGGAGAGACCCAGTACTTC
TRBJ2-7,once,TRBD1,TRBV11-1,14,CASSLGQGGHEQYF,TGTGCCAGCAGCCTGGGACAGGGTGGCCACGAGCAGTACTTC
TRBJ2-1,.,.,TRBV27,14,CASSWGDSYNEQFF,TGTGCCAGCAGCTGGGGGGACTCCTACAATGAGCAGTTCTTC
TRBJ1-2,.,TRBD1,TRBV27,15,CASSLFRTGGHGYTF,TGTGCCAGCAGTTTATTCCGGACAGGGGGCCATGGCTACACCTTC
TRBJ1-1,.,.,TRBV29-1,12,CSVAGQNTEAFF,TGCAGCGTTGCTGGACAGAACACTGAAGCTTTCTTT
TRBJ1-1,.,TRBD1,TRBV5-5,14,CASSWDSGGTEAFF,TGTGCCAGCAGCTGGGACAGTGGGGGGACTGAAGCTTTCTTT
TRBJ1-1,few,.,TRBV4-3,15,CASSPVQGMNTEAFF,TGCGCCAGCAGCCCCGTGCAGGGCATGAACACTGAAGCTTTCTTT
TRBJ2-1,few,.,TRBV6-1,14,CASLSGLDYNEQFF,TGTGCCAGCCTCTCGGGACTGGATTACAATGAGCAGTTCTTC
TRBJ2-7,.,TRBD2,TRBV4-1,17,CASSLTYRLAGDYEQYF,TGCGCCAGCAGCCTCACCTACAGGCTAGCGGGGGACTACGAGCAGTACTTC
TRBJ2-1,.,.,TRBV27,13,CASSSGTYNEQFF,TGTGCCAGCAGCTCCGGGACCTACAATGAGCAGTTCTTC
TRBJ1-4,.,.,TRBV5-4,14,CASSLKARDEKLFF,TGTGCCAGCAGCTTGAAAGCTCGAGATGAAAAACTGTTTTTT
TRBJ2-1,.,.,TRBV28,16,CASSLVLGIADNEQFF,TGTGCCAGCAGTTTGGTTTTGGGAATAGCGGACAATGAGCAGTTCTTC
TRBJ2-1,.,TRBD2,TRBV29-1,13,CSVGGGGWDEQFF,TGCAGCGTTGGTGGCGGGGGGTGGGATGAGCAGTTCTTC
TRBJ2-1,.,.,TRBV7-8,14,CASSLAGSLNEQFF,TGTGCCAGCAGCCTCGCGGGGAGCCTCAATGAGCAGTTCTTC
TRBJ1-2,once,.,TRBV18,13,CASTNRESYGYTF,TGTGCCAGCACTAACAGGGAAAGCTATGGCTACACCTTC
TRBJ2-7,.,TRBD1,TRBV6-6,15,CASSYRQGSSYEQYF,TGTGCCAGCAGTTACAGACAGGGGAGCTCCTACGAGCAGTACTTC
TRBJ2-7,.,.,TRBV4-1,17,CASSQKPPKGRSYEQYF,TGCGCCAGCAGCCAAAAGCCCCCGAAGGGGCGCTCCTACGAGCAGTACTTC
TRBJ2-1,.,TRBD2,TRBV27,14,CASSLGGGYYEQFF,TGTGCCAGCAGTTTAGGGGGAGGGTATTATGAGCAGTTCTTC
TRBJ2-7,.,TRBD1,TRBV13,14,CASSLGGTAYEQYF,TGTGCCAGCAGCTTAGGTGGGACAGCCTACGAGCAGTACTTC
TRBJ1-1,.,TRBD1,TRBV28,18,CASSLKAPQGVRHTEAFF,TGTGCCAGCAGTCTCAAAGCCCCCCAGGGGGTACGGCACACTGAAGCTTTCTTT
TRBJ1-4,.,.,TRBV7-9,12,CASSLERGSVFF,TGTGCCAGCAGCTTAGAACGAGGGAGTGTGTTTTTT
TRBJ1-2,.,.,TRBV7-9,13,CASSDGEDYGYTF,TGTGCCAGCAGCGACGGAGAGGACTATGGCTACACCTTC